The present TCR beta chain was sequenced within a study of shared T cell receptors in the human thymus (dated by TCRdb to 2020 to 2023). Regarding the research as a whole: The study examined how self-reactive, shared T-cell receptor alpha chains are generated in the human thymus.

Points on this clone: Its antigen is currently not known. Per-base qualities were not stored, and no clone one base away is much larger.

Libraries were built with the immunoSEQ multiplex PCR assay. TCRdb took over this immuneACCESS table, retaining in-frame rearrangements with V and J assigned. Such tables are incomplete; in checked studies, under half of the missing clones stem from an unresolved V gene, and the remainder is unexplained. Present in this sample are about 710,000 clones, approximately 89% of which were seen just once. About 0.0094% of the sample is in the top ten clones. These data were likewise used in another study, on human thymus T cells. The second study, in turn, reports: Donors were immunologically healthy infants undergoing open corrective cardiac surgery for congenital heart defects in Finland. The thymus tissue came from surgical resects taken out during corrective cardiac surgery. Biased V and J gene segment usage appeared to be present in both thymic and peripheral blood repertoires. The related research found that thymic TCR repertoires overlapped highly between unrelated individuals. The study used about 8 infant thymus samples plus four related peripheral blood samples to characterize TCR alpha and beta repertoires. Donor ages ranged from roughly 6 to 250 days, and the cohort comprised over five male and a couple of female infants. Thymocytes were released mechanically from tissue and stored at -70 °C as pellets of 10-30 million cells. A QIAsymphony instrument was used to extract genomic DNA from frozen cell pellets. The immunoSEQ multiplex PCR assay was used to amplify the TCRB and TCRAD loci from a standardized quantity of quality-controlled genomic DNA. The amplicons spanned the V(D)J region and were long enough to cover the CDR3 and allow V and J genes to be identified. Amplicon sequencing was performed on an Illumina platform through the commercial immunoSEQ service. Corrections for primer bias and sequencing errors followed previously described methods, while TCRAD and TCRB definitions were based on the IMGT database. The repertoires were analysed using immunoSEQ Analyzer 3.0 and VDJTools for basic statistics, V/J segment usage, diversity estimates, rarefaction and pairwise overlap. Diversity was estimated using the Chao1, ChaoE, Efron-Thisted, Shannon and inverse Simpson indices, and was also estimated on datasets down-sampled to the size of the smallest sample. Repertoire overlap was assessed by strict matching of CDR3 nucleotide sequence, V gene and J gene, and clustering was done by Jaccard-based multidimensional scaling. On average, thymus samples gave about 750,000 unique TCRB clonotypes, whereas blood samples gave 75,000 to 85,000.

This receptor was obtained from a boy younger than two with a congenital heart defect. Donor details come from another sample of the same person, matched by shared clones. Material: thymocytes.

The DNA sequence is given as TGCGCCAGCAGCCAAGATCCCGGGACAGGGTCCCTATGGGAGCTGTTTTTT. It translates as CASSQDPGTGSLWELFF. The sequence joins TRBV4-3 to TRBJ2-2; 9 nucleotides in the junction match TRBD1. Including cysteine and phenylalanine, the CDR3 has 17 amino acids. Only the CDR3 region is kept as DNA, spanning 51 bases read in frame from base 1. The germline V gene sets CDR1 to LGHNA and CDR2 to YSLEER. For this chain, trimming is 0 bases at the V end and 9 bases at the J end, and the number of junction bases without a gene match is 11.